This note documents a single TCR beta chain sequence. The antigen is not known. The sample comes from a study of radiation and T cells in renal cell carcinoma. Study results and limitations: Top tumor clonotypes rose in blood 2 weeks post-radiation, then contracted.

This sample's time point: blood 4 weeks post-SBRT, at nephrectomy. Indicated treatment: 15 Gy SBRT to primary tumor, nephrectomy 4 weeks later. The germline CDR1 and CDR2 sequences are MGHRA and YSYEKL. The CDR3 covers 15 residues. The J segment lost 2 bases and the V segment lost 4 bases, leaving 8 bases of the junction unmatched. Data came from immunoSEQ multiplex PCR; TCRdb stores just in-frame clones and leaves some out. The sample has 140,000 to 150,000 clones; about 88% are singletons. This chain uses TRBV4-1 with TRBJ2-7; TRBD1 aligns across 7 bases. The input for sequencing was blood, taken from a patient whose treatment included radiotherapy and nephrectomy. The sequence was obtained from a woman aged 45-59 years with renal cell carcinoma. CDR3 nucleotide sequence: TGCGCCAGCAGCCCCCAAGGGGGACAGACCTACGAGCAGTACTTC. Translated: CASSPQGGQTYEQYF.